The source of this T cell receptor beta chain is a study of early T cells in non-severe SARS-CoV-2 infection. In the study overall: Bulk RNA isolated from unsorted whole blood underwent sequencing; chains were not paired. Study-wide results and limits: The matching step, a VDJdb search, favored anti-spike CD8 responses and missed private and CD4 specificities.

Tagging with unique molecular identifiers was applied to individual cDNA molecules. A single record per CDR3 protein comes from TCRdb applying MiXCR to the 5' RACE reads. The data hold about 80,000 distinct CDR3 sequences, with roughly 13% observed a single time. This clonotype was recorded at least ten times. Its target is unknown. The CDR3 runs 12 residues. Deletions cut 2 bases from V and 11 bases from J, with 12 bases between. Per the germline V gene, CDR1 is ENHRY and CDR2 is SYGVKD. The source of this sequence is an adult who was a healthcare worker with PCR-confirmed SARS-CoV-2 infection or an uninfected control (not recorded which). Sequenced input: whole blood. The chain employs TRBV10-3 and TRBJ1-1; TRBD1 might be the D (5 bases). The CDR3 here is CAISEPGRSAFF. Written as DNA, the CDR3 is TGTGCCATCAGTGAGCCGGGACGGAGCGCTTTCTTT.